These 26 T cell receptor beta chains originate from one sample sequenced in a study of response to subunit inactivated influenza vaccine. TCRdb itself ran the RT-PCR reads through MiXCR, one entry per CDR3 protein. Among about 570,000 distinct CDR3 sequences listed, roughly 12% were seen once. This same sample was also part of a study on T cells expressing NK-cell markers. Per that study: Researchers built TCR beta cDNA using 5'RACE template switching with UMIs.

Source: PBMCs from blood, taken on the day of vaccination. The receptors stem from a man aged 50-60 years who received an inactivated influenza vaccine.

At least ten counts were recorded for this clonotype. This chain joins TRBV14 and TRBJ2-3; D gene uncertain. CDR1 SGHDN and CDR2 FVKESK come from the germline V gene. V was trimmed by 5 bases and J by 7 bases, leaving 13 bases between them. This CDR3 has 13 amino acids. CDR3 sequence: CASSLWTGNTQYF. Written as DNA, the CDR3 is TGTGCCAGCAGCTTGTGGACGGGCAATACGCAGTATTTT.

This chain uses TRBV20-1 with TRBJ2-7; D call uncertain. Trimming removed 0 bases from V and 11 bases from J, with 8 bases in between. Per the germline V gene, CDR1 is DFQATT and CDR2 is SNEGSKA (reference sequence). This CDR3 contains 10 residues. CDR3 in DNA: TGCAGTGCTAGAGATCCCCCCAAGTACTTC. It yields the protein CSARDPPKYF.

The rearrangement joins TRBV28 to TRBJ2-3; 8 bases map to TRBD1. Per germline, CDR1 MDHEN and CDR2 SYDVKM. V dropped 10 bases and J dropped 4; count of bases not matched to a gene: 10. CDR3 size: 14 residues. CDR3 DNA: TGTGCCACTAACTCGGGACAGGCCCCAGATACGCAGTATTTT. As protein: CATNSGQAPDTQYF.

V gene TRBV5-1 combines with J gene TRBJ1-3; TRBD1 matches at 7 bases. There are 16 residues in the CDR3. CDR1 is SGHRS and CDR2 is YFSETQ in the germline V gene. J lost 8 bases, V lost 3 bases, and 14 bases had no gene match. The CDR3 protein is CASSWEPGQKLDTIYF. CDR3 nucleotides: TGCGCCAGCAGCTGGGAACCGGGACAGAAACTGGACACCATATATTTT. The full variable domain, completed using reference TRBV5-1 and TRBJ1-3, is KAGVTQTPRYLIKTRGQQVTLSCSPISGHRSVSWYQQTPGQGLQFLFEYFSETQRNKGNFPGRFSGRQFSNSRSEMNVSTLELGDSALYLCASSWEPGQKLDTIYFGEGSWLTVV.

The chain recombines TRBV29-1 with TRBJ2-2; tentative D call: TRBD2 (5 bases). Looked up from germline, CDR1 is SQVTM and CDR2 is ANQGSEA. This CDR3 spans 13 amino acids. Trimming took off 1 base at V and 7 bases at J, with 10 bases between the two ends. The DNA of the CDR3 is TGCAGCGTTGAAGGAGGGCCCAGCGGGGAGCTGTTTTTT. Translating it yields CSVEGGPSGELFF.

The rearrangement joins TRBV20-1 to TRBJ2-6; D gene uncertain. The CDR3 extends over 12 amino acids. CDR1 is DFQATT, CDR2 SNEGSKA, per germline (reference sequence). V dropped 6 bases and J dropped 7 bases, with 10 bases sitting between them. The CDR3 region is CSARSPANVLTF. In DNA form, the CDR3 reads TGCAGTGCCCGGTCCCCAGCCAACGTCCTGACTTTC.

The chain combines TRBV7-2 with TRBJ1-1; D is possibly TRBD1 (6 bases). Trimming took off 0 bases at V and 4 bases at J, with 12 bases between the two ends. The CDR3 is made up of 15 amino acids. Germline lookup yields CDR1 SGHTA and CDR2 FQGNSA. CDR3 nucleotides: TGTGCCAGCAGCTTAGCGCACAGGGCGCGCACTGAAGCTTTCTTT. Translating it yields CASSLAHRARTEAFF.

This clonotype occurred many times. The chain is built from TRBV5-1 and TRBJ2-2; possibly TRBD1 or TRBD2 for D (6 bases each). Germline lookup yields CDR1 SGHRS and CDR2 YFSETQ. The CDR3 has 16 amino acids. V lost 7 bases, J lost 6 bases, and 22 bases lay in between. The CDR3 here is CASEWGAQSIAGELFF. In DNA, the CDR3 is TGCGCCAGCGAGTGGGGGGCGCAATCGATCGCCGGGGAGCTGTTTTTT.

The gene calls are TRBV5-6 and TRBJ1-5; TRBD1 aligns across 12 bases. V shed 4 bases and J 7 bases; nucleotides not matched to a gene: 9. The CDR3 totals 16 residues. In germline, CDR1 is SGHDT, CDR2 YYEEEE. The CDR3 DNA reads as TGTGCCAGCAGCGGATCCGGGACAGGGGGCGTACAGCCCCAGCATTTT. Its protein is CASSGSGTGGVQPQHF.

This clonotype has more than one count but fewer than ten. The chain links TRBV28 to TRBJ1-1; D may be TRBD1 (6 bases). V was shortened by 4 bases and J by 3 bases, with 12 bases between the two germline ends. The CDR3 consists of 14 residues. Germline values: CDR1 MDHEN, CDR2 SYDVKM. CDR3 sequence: CASSSIQGDTEAFF. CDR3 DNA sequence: TGTGCCAGCAGTTCGATACAGGGTGACACTGAAGCTTTCTTT.

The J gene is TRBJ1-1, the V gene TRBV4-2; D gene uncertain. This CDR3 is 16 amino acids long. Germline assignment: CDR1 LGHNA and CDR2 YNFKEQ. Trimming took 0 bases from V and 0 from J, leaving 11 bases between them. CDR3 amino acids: CASSQERFRMNTEAFF. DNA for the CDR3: TGTGCCAGCAGCCAAGAGCGGTTTCGAATGAACACTGAAGCTTTCTTT.

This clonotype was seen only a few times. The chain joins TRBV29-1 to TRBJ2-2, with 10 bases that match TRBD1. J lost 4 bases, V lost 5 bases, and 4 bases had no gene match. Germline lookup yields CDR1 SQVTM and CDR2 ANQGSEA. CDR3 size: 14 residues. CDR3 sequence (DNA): TGCAGCGTTAAGGACAGGGGGGGCACCGGGGAGCTGTTTTTT. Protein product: CSVKDRGGTGELFF.

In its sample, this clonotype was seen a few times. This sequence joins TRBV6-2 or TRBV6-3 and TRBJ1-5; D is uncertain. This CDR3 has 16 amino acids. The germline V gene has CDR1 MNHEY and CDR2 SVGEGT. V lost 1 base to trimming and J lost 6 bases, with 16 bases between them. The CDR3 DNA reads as TGTGCCAGCAGTTACTTTCTACCCCAGGTGGTTCAGCCCCAGCATTTT. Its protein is CASSYFLPQVVQPQHF.

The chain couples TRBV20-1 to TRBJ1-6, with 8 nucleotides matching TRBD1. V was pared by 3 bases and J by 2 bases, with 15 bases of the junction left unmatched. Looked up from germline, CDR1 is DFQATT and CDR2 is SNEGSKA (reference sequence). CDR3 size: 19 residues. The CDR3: CSASINSGTGYPYNSPLHF. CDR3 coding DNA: TGCAGTGCTAGTATAAATTCCGGGACAGGTTATCCCTATAATTCACCCCTCCACTTT.

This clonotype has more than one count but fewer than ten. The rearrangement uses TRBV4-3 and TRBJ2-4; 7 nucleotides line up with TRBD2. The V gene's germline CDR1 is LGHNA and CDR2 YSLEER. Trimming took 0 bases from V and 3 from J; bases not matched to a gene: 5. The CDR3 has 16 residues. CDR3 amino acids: CASSQEMAGDKNIQYF. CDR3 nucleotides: TGCGCCAGCAGCCAAGAAATGGCGGGAGACAAAAACATTCAGTACTTC.

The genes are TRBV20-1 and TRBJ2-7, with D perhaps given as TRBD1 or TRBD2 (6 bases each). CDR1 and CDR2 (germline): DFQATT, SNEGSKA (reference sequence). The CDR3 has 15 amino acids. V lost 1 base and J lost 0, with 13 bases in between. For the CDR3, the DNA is TGCAGTGCTAGAGGCGACGGGGGCCTCTCCTACGAGCAGTACTTC. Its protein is CSARGDGGLSYEQYF.

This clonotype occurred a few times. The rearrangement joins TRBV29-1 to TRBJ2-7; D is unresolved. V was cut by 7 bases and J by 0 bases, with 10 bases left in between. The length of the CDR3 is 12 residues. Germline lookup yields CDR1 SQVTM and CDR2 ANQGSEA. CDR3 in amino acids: CSGGEDSYEQYF. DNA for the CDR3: TGCAGCGGCGGAGAGGACTCCTACGAGCAGTACTTC.

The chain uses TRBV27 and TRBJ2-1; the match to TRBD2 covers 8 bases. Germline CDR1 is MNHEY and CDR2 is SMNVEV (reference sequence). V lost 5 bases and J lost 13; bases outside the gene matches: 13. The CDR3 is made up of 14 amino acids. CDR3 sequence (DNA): TGTGCCAGCAGTATACAATCCAGCGGGAGTCCCCAGTTCTTC. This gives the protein CASSIQSSGSPQFF.

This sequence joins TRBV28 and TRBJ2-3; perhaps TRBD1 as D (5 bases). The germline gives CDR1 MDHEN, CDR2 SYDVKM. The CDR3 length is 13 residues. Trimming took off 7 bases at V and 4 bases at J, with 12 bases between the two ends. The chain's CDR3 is CASTPDTPDTQYF. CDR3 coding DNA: TGTGCCAGCACCCCGGACACCCCAGATACGCAGTATTTT.

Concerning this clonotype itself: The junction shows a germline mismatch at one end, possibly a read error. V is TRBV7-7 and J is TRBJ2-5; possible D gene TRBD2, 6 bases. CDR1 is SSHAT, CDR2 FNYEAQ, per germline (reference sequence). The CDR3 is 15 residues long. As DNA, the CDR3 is TGTGCTAGCAGCCGTAGACAGCTTCGGGGGGAGACCCAGTACTTC. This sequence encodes CASSRRQLRGETQYF.

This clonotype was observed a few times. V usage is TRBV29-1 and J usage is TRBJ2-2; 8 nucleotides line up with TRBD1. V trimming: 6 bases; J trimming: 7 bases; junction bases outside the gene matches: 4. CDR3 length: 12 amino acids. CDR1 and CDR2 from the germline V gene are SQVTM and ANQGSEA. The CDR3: CSVGQGGGELFF. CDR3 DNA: TGCAGCGTCGGACAGGGTGGCGGGGAGCTGTTTTTT.

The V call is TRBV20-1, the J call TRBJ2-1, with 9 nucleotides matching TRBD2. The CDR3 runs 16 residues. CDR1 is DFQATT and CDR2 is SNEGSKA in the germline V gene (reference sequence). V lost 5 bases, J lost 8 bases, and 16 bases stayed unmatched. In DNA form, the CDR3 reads TGCAGTGCTCGACCGGCACTAGCGGGCCGGGGTGATGAGCAGTTCTTC. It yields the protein CSARPALAGRGDEQFF.

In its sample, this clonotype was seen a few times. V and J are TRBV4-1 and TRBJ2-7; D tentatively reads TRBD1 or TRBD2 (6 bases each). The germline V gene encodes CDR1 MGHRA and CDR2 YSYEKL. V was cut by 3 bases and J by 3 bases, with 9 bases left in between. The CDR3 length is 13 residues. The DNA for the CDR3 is TGCGCCAGCAGCCATGAGGGGGGCTACGAGCAGTACTTC. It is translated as CASSHEGGYEQYF.

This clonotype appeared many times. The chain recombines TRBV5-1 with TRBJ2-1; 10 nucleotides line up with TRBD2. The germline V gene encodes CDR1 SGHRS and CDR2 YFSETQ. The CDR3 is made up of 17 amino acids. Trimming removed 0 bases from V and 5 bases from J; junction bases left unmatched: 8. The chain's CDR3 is CASSLDASGGINNEQFF. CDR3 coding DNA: TGCGCCAGCAGCTTGGACGCTAGCGGGGGCATTAACAATGAGCAGTTCTTC.

CDR3 amino acids: CASSIGRIKNIQYF. In nucleotides, the CDR3 is TGTGCCAGTAGTATAGGACGGATAAAAAACATTCAGTACTTC. The V and J genes are TRBV19 and TRBJ2-4; the D is unclear. V was cut by 1 base and J by 4 bases, with 8 bases left in between. The germline V gene encodes CDR1 LNHDA and CDR2 SQIVND (reference sequence). This CDR3 contains 14 residues.

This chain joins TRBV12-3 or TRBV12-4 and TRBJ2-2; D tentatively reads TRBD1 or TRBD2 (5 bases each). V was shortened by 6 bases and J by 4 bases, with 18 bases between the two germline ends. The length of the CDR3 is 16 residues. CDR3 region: CASRPRSTGATGELFF. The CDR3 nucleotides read TGTGCCAGCAGACCCCGTTCGACCGGGGCCACCGGGGAGCTGTTTTTT.